These T cell receptor beta chains were read from a single sample in a study of T cell repertoires in cytomegalovirus infection. These receptors lack a known antigen. Using its own MiXCR run on the reads, TCRdb lists one record per CDR3 protein. The profile shows approximately 300,000 distinct CDR3 sequences, approximately 25% of them singletons. The starting material was cultured PBMCs, obtained from culture after CMV antigen stimulation. These receptors were obtained from a human donor in good health (CMV status not recorded). Some clones in this sample may be carry-over from other donors' samples. Each CDR3 is given with its conserved first and last residue. Fields, in order: V gene, J gene, D gene, clone size, CDR3 DNA, CDR3 protein. A D gene is named only where the DNA matches it firmly. The size field is filled for only some rows; it gives once, few, many or a size class.

v_call: TRBV7-3; j_call: TRBJ2-3; d_call: TRBD2; clone_size: .; cdr3_nt: TGTGCCAGCAGCCGTCTAGCGGTTACTGATACGCAGTATTTT; cdr3_aa: CASSRLAVTDTQYF
v_call: TRBV7-9; j_call: TRBJ1-2; d_call: .; clone_size: .; cdr3_nt: TGTGCCAGCAGCTTAAGCGCCAGGGTAATAGATGGCTACACCTTC; cdr3_aa: CASSLSARVIDGYTF
v_call: TRBV6-6; j_call: TRBJ2-1; d_call: TRBD2; clone_size: .; cdr3_nt: TGTGCCAGCAGATCCCTAAGCGGGAGCGGAAGCAATGAGCAGTTCTTC; cdr3_aa: CASRSLSGSGSNEQFF
v_call: TRBV20-1; j_call: TRBJ2-1; d_call: TRBD2; clone_size: .; cdr3_nt: TGCAGTGCTAGAATGTTGGGGTCGGGAGGGCCTATCGATGAGCAGTTCTTC; cdr3_aa: CSARMLGSGGPIDEQFF
v_call: TRBV6-5; j_call: TRBJ2-3; d_call: .; clone_size: .; cdr3_nt: TGTGCCAGCAGTTACTCGGCCAGCCTTGGCACAGATACGCAGTATTTT; cdr3_aa: CASSYSASLGTDTQYF
v_call: TRBV24-1; j_call: TRBJ2-2; d_call: TRBD1; clone_size: .; cdr3_nt: TGTGCCACCAGTGATTTAAAGGGACAGCTCCTTACCGGGGAGCTGTTTTTT; cdr3_aa: CATSDLKGQLLTGELFF
v_call: TRBV7-2; j_call: TRBJ1-5; d_call: .; clone_size: many; cdr3_nt: TGTGCCAGCAGCTTAATATGGAATAGCAATCAGCCCCAGCATTTT; cdr3_aa: CASSLIWNSNQPQHF
v_call: TRBV9; j_call: TRBJ2-7; d_call: .; clone_size: .; cdr3_nt: TGTGCCAGCAGCGTAGCGGGGAGGGGGGGCGAGCAGTACTTC; cdr3_aa: CASSVAGRGGEQYF
v_call: TRBV6-2/TRBV6-3; j_call: TRBJ2-3; d_call: .; clone_size: once; cdr3_nt: TGTGCCAGCAGTTACAGGGGGACTAGCACAGATACGCAGTATTTT; cdr3_aa: CASSYRGTSTDTQYF
v_call: TRBV7-6; j_call: TRBJ1-1; d_call: TRBD1; clone_size: many; cdr3_nt: TGTGCCAGCAGCTTAGTCTTAGGTTCAGGGGGCACTGAAGCTTTCTTT; cdr3_aa: CASSLVLGSGGTEAFF
v_call: TRBV7-2; j_call: TRBJ1-3; d_call: .; clone_size: few; cdr3_nt: TGTGCCAGCAGCTTAGGGTCGGGGGCTGGGGGAAACACCATATATTTT; cdr3_aa: CASSLGSGAGGNTIYF
v_call: TRBV12-3/TRBV12-4; j_call: TRBJ2-7; d_call: .; clone_size: .; cdr3_nt: TGTGCCAGCAGTTTGAGGTGGCCAGGGTACCTTTACGAGCAGTACTTC; cdr3_aa: CASSLRWPGYLYEQYF
v_call: TRBV19; j_call: TRBJ1-2; d_call: TRBD1; clone_size: .; cdr3_nt: TGTGCCAGTAGTATAGGAGCGGGGACAGGGGAGAGGTATGGCTACACCTTC; cdr3_aa: CASSIGAGTGERYGYTF
v_call: TRBV7-2; j_call: TRBJ1-4; d_call: .; clone_size: many; cdr3_nt: TGTGCCAGCAGCTTAAGTCGTGCGGAAAAACTGTTTTTT; cdr3_aa: CASSLSRAEKLFF
v_call: TRBV7-2; j_call: TRBJ1-2; d_call: .; clone_size: few; cdr3_nt: TGTGCCAGCAGCCTCCAGGAACTTACGGGAGGCTACACCTTC; cdr3_aa: CASSLQELTGGYTF
v_call: TRBV28; j_call: TRBJ2-1; d_call: TRBD2; clone_size: few; cdr3_nt: TGTGCCAGCAGTTTAGCGGCGGGAGCCAACGCGAGGAATGAGCAGTTCTTC; cdr3_aa: CASSLAAGANARNEQFF
v_call: TRBV20-1; j_call: TRBJ1-5; d_call: .; clone_size: .; cdr3_nt: TGCAGTGCTATTCCCGGACAATCCAAGCCCCAGCATTTT; cdr3_aa: CSAIPGQSKPQHF
v_call: TRBV7-8; j_call: TRBJ2-5; d_call: TRBD2; clone_size: many; cdr3_nt: TGTGCCAGCAGCTACGGAAGACTAGCGGGAGGACAGACCCAGTACTTC; cdr3_aa: CASSYGRLAGGQTQYF
v_call: TRBV7-9; j_call: TRBJ1-1; d_call: .; clone_size: few; cdr3_nt: TGTGCCAGCAGCTTTCAGGGTGTTTTAGTGAGCACTGAAGCTTTCTTT; cdr3_aa: CASSFQGVLVSTEAFF
v_call: TRBV7-2; j_call: TRBJ2-1; d_call: TRBD2; clone_size: .; cdr3_nt: TGTGCCAGCAGACCCACTAGCGGACAGACCCCCGCGTTCTTC; cdr3_aa: CASRPTSGQTPAFF
v_call: TRBV11-2; j_call: TRBJ2-5; d_call: .; clone_size: .; cdr3_nt: TGTGCCAGCAGCCGTGAGAGGGCGGAGACCCAGTACTTC; cdr3_aa: CASSRERAETQYF
v_call: TRBV28; j_call: TRBJ1-4; d_call: TRBD1; clone_size: once; cdr3_nt: TGTGCCAGCAGTCCCGAGACAGGGGCGGGAGAAAAACTGTTTTTT; cdr3_aa: CASSPETGAGEKLFF
v_call: TRBV6-1; j_call: TRBJ2-7; d_call: TRBD1; clone_size: .; cdr3_nt: TGTGCCAGCAGTGAATGGGGACAGGGAATCTACGAGCAGTACTTC; cdr3_aa: CASSEWGQGIYEQYF
v_call: TRBV6-2/TRBV6-3; j_call: TRBJ2-5; d_call: TRBD2; clone_size: .; cdr3_nt: TGTGCCAGCAAGGCGGGAGGTGGAGAGACCCAGTACTTC; cdr3_aa: CASKAGGGETQYF
v_call: TRBV6-2/TRBV6-3; j_call: TRBJ2-1; d_call: TRBD2; clone_size: many; cdr3_nt: TGTGCCAGCAGTTACTCACTTAGGCGGGAGTGGTTCTTC; cdr3_aa: CASSYSLRREWFF
v_call: TRBV11-3; j_call: TRBJ2-2; d_call: .; clone_size: few; cdr3_nt: TGTGCCAGCAGCCCAAGCCATGGCACCGGGGGAACCGGGGAGCTGTTTTTT; cdr3_aa: CASSPSHGTGGTGELFF
v_call: TRBV28; j_call: TRBJ2-4; d_call: .; clone_size: .; cdr3_nt: TGTGCCAGCAGTTTAGAGGTACCCAAAAACATTCAGTACTTC; cdr3_aa: CASSLEVPKNIQYF
v_call: TRBV6-2/TRBV6-3; j_call: TRBJ2-3; d_call: TRBD2; clone_size: .; cdr3_nt: TGTGCCAGCAGTCCCGGGACTAGCGGGAGAGTCACAGATACGCAGTATTTT; cdr3_aa: CASSPGTSGRVTDTQYF
v_call: TRBV7-9; j_call: TRBJ2-1; d_call: TRBD2; clone_size: few; cdr3_nt: TGTGCCAGCAGCTTTCGGGGTAGCGGGCGGAATGAGCAGTTCTTC; cdr3_aa: CASSFRGSGRNEQFF
v_call: TRBV19; j_call: TRBJ2-7; d_call: TRBD2; clone_size: few; cdr3_nt: TGTGCCAGTAGTATCTCTAGCGGGGTCGTCTACGAGCAGTACTTC; cdr3_aa: CASSISSGVVYEQYF
v_call: TRBV6-2/TRBV6-3; j_call: TRBJ2-5; d_call: .; clone_size: .; cdr3_nt: TGTGCCAGCAGCAACGGACAGCTCCAACAAGAGACCCAGTACTTC; cdr3_aa: CASSNGQLQQETQYF
v_call: TRBV4-1; j_call: TRBJ2-2; d_call: TRBD2; clone_size: .; cdr3_nt: TGCGCCAGCAGCCACTTTAGCGGGAGAGGTGGCGGGGAGCTGTTTTTT; cdr3_aa: CASSHFSGRGGGELFF
v_call: TRBV4-3; j_call: TRBJ2-1; d_call: TRBD2; clone_size: .; cdr3_nt: TGCGCCAGCAGCCCGGGACTAGCGGGTTGGAGCTCCTACAATGAGCAGTTCTTC; cdr3_aa: CASSPGLAGWSSYNEQFF
v_call: TRBV7-2; j_call: TRBJ1-1; d_call: .; clone_size: few; cdr3_nt: TGTGCCAGCAGAGGGTCCGGGCTCCAAGCTTTCTTT; cdr3_aa: CASRGSGLQAFF
v_call: TRBV5-1; j_call: TRBJ2-1; d_call: TRBD2; clone_size: few; cdr3_nt: TGCGCCAGCAGCTTGGCCCTAGCGGGAGGGCAGTTCTTC; cdr3_aa: CASSLALAGGQFF
v_call: TRBV20-1; j_call: TRBJ2-7; d_call: .; clone_size: .; cdr3_nt: TGCAGTGCTAGAGACAGCTCCTACGAGCAGTACTTC; cdr3_aa: CSARDSSYEQYF
v_call: TRBV12-3/TRBV12-4; j_call: TRBJ2-7; d_call: .; clone_size: .; cdr3_nt: TGTGCCAGCAGTTTAGATGGGCCCCCGGACGAGCAGTACTTC; cdr3_aa: CASSLDGPPDEQYF
v_call: TRBV7-3; j_call: TRBJ2-3; d_call: TRBD2; clone_size: many; cdr3_nt: TGTGCCAGCAGCTTAACGGGACTAGCGGGAGCTGGGGGTACGCAGTATTTT; cdr3_aa: CASSLTGLAGAGGTQYF
v_call: TRBV12-5; j_call: TRBJ2-1; d_call: TRBD1; clone_size: few; cdr3_nt: TGTGCTAGTGGTTTGGGACGGGACAGGGGAGGGTCCTACAATGAGCAGTTCTTC; cdr3_aa: CASGLGRDRGGSYNEQFF
v_call: TRBV27; j_call: TRBJ1-1; d_call: .; clone_size: many; cdr3_nt: TGTGCCAGCAGTTTATCCGCTGCGGCAGGGAGAATGGCCACTGAAGCTTTCTTT; cdr3_aa: CASSLSAAAGRMATEAFF
v_call: TRBV20-1; j_call: TRBJ2-7; d_call: .; clone_size: few; cdr3_nt: TGCAGTGCTAGAGGGGGCGGGGTGGACGAGCAGTACTTC; cdr3_aa: CSARGGGVDEQYF
v_call: TRBV9; j_call: TRBJ1-5; d_call: TRBD1; clone_size: few; cdr3_nt: TGTGCCAGCAGCGGACAGGGGACGATCAATCAGCCCCAGCATTTT; cdr3_aa: CASSGQGTINQPQHF